The 23 T cell receptor beta chains listed next were all sequenced from one sample in a study of shared clonotypes between healthy human individuals. TCRdb's table, derived via immunoSEQ multiplex PCR, lists solely in-frame clones and lacks some. The table shows a few million clones, with roughly 92% occurring only once. The sequenced sample consisted of naive CD4+ T cells from PBMCs. Described subset: CD45RA+ positively selected. The origin of the receptors is a man younger than 30 in good health. Some clones in this sample may be carry-over from other donors' samples.

The gene calls are TRBV28 and TRBJ2-3, with a tentative D call TRBD1 (6 bases). Germline lookup yields CDR1 MDHEN and CDR2 SYDVKM. Trimming cost V 7 bases and J 5 bases, with 19 bases left between them. The CDR3 covers 15 residues. The CDR3 DNA reads TGTGCCAGCACCCTCGTGGCAGGGGTAGGAGATACGCAGTATTTT. Translating gives CASTLVAGVGDTQYF.

In regard to this clone: Within the sample, other DNA sequences also encode this same CDR3. The rearrangement joins TRBV7-9 to TRBJ2-1, with TRBD2 matching over 9 bases. Germline CDR1 is SEHNR and CDR2 is FQNEAQ (reference sequence). Trimming removed 1 base from V and 5 bases from J; junction bases left unmatched: 6. The CDR3 is 16 residues long. The CDR3 DNA reads as TGTGCCAGCAGCTTAGGAAGTCTAGCGGGGAACAATGAGCAGTTCTTC. Its protein product is CASSLGSLAGNNEQFF.

The V gene is TRBV6-1, the J gene TRBJ2-7; perhaps TRBD1 as D (6 bases). V was pared by 6 bases and J by 2 bases, with 11 bases between. The CDR3 sequence is 13 residues long. Germline-derived CDR1 and CDR2 are MNHNS and SASEGT. This chain's CDR3 is CASSRQETYEQYF. The CDR3 region has the DNA TGTGCCAGCAGCCGACAGGAGACCTACGAGCAGTACTTC.

CDR3 sequence reads: CASSLGGGSIDEQFF. Written as DNA, the CDR3 is TGCGCCAGCAGCTTGGGAGGCGGGAGCATCGATGAGCAGTTCTTC. This rearrangement joins TRBV5-1 to TRBJ2-1, with TRBD2 matching over 7 bases. The CDR3 spans 15 residues. The V gene end was trimmed by 0 bases and the J gene end by 8 bases; junction bases not matched to a gene: 8. Looked up from germline, CDR1 is SGHRS and CDR2 is YFSETQ.

As to this clone: This same CDR3 is encoded by further DNA sequences in the sample. The chain employs TRBV28 and TRBJ2-3, with D unclear. Germline assignment: CDR1 MDHEN and CDR2 SYDVKM. Trimming shortened V by 5 bases and J by 6 bases, and 6 bases separated the two germline ends. CDR3 length: 11 amino acids. The CDR3 region is CASSPRDTQYF. The CDR3 DNA is TGTGCCAGCAGTCCGAGGGATACGCAGTATTTT. Filled out from reference TRBV28 and TRBJ2-3, the complete variable domain reads DVKVTQSSRYLVKRTGEKVFLECVQDMDHENMFWYRQDPGLGLRLIYFSYDVKMKEKGDIPEGYSVSREKKERFSLILESASTNQTSMYLCASSPRDTQYFGPGTRLTVL.

The chain joins TRBV9 to TRBJ2-2; TRBD2 is a possible D gene (6 bases). The CDR3 consists of 15 residues. The V and J ends lost 4 bases and 7 bases respectively, with 17 bases between them. Germline lookup yields CDR1 SGDLS and CDR2 YYNGEE. CDR3 bases: TGTGCCAGCAGCCCGTCCCCGGGGGTAGGCGGGGAGCTGTTTTTT. Its translation: CASSPSPGVGGELFF.

The V and J genes are TRBV5-1 and TRBJ2-1, with 11 bases that match TRBD1. The CDR3 sequence is 16 residues long. J lost 2 bases, V lost 0 bases, and 1 base had no gene match. Germline-derived CDR1 and CDR2 are SGHRS and YFSETQ. For the CDR3, the DNA is TGCGCCAGCAGCTTGGCGGGACAGGGGGCCTACAATGAGCAGTTCTTC. Translation gives CASSLAGQGAYNEQFF.

The chain has TRBV10-2 and TRBJ1-2; D possibly corresponds to TRBD1 (6 bases). CDR1 and CDR2 (germline): WSHSY, SAAADI. This CDR3 has 13 amino acids. Between the trimmed V and J ends, which lost 6 bases and 4 bases, there was a span of 12 bases. In nucleotides, the CDR3 is TGCGCCAGCAGAGAAGGGGGGCCCTATGGCTACACCTTC. Translating it yields CASREGGPYGYTF.

The DNA for the CDR3 is TGTGCCAGCAGTTACAAGGGGGGGATCTATGGCTACACCTTC. It is translated as CASSYKGGIYGYTF. The chain carries TRBV6-5 and TRBJ1-2, with D possibly TRBD1 on 6 matching bases. V dropped 2 bases and J dropped 4 bases, with 11 bases sitting between them. Looked up from germline, CDR1 is MNHEY and CDR2 is SVGAGI. This CDR3 is built from 14 residues.

The V gene is TRBV5-4, the J gene TRBJ2-2, with D hard to call. Trimming pared 0 bases from V and 6 bases from J, leaving 9 bases between. Germline CDR1 SGHNT, CDR2 YYREEE (reference sequence). This CDR3 contains 14 residues. The CDR3 DNA is TGTGCCAGCAGCTTGGATTTTTCGTCCGGGGAGCTGTTTTTT. Encoded protein: CASSLDFSSGELFF.

The chain couples TRBV9 to TRBJ2-1; the match to TRBD2 covers 8 bases. Germline V lookup: CDR1 SGDLS, CDR2 YYNGEE. V shed 3 bases, J shed 8 bases, and the junction held 4 bases outside the gene matches. The CDR3 extends over 13 amino acids. The chain's CDR3 is CASSAPGGDEQFF. CDR3 nucleotides: TGTGCCAGCAGCGCCCCGGGAGGGGATGAGCAGTTCTTC.

The chain uses TRBV18 and TRBJ2-3; D possibly matches TRBD1 or TRBD2 (5 bases each). V lost 4 bases and J 9 bases, leaving 14 bases between the germline ends. There are 13 residues in the CDR3. Germline V gene data show CDR1 as KGHSH and CDR2 as LQKENI. The CDR3 DNA follows: TGTGCCAGCTCACGTCTTCCGGGGCTGACGCAGTATTTT. Translation: CASSRLPGLTQYF.

A word on this clone: The same CDR3 is also encoded by other DNA sequences in this sample. This chain connects TRBV5-1 to TRBJ2-3, with D unresolved. The CDR3 is made up of 14 amino acids. CDR1 is SGHRS and CDR2 is YFSETQ in the germline V gene. V was trimmed by 0 bases and J by 2 bases, leaving 7 bases between them. DNA for the CDR3: TGCGCCAGCAGCTTGGGATCTAACACAGATACGCAGTATTTT. Protein sequence: CASSLGSNTDTQYF.

This clone has just one count. The rearrangement joins TRBV7-2 to TRBJ2-1; D is possibly TRBD2 (6 bases). Trimming removed 5 bases at V and 2 bases at J, with 13 bases between. The CDR3 has 15 amino acids. Germline V gene lookup returns CDR1 SGHTA and CDR2 FQGNSA. CDR3 bases: TGTGCCAGCAGCCAAATAGCGGATACCTACAATGAGCAGTTCTTC. It specifies CASSQIADTYNEQFF.

The V and J genes are TRBV7-8 and TRBJ1-2; maybe TRBD1 (5 bases). Germline V gene data show CDR1 as SGHVS and CDR2 as FQNEAQ. The CDR3 sequence is 15 residues long. V lost 1 base and J lost 2, with 11 bases in between. CDR3 coding DNA: TGTGCCAGCAGCTTAGGGGGACGGTGGAACTATGGCTACACCTTC. Translation gives CASSLGGRWNYGYTF.

The gene calls are TRBV2 and TRBJ2-1; D remains unclear. Trimming removed 6 bases from V and 3 bases from J, with 12 bases in between. Looked up from germline, CDR1 is SNHLY and CDR2 is FYNNEI. CDR3 size: 14 residues. CDR3 protein: CASRASSGYNEQFF. CDR3 sequence (DNA): TGTGCCAGCAGGGCGAGCTCCGGCTACAATGAGCAGTTCTTC.

This chain connects TRBV19 to TRBJ2-5; 8 bases line up with TRBD1. Germline trimming cut 6 bases from V and 1 base from J; bases unmatched to any gene: 4. Germline CDR1 is LNHDA and CDR2 is SQIVND (reference sequence). This CDR3 region has 14 residues. CDR3 nucleotide sequence: TGTGCCAGTAGCGGGGACAGGCCCCAAGAGACCCAGTACTTC. It is translated as CASSGDRPQETQYF.

The gene calls are TRBV5-8 and TRBJ2-5, with 11 bases that match TRBD1. Germline V CDR1 and CDR2: SGHTS, YDEGEE. CDR3 length equals 16 residues. J gave up 5 bases and V 4 bases, and 10 bases lay outside the gene matches. The CDR3 loop reads CASSTGQGANMETQYF. In nucleotides, the CDR3 is TGTGCCAGCAGCACTGGACAGGGGGCCAATATGGAGACCCAGTACTTC. Looking up the rest from reference TRBV5-8 and TRBJ2-5 gives the full variable domain: EAGVTQSPTHLIKTRGQQATLRCSPISGHTSVYWYQQALGLGLQFLLWYDEGEERNRGNFPPRFSGRQFPNYSSELNVNALELEDSALYLCASSTGQGANMETQYFGPGTRLLVL.

The chain recombines TRBV7-9 with TRBJ1-3, with D possibly being TRBD1 (5 bases). Germline V gene data show CDR1 as SEHNR and CDR2 as FQNEAQ (reference sequence). The CDR3 extends over 16 amino acids. The V end lost 0 bases, the J end lost 0 bases, and 9 bases lay between the germline ends. In nucleotides, the CDR3 is TGTGCCAGCAGCTTAGCGGGCAGGGACTCTGGAAACACCATATATTTT. Residues: CASSLAGRDSGNTIYF. The whole variable domain, filled in from reference TRBV7-9 and TRBJ1-3, reads DTGVSQNPRHKITKRGQNVTFRCDPISEHNRLYWYRQTLGQGPEFLTYFQNEAQLEKSRLLSDRFSAERPKGSFSTLEIQRTEQGDSAMYLCASSLAGRDSGNTIYFGEGSWLTVV.

This sequence joins TRBV5-4 and TRBJ2-3, with 10 nucleotides matching TRBD2. The CDR3 has 14 amino acids. The trim removed 8 bases at V and 4 bases at J, leaving 7 bases unmatched. Germline V gives CDR1 SGHNT, CDR2 YYREEE (reference sequence). The CDR3 sequence is CASRSGRVADTQYF. The CDR3 nucleotides read TGTGCCAGTAGAAGCGGGAGGGTTGCAGATACGCAGTATTTT. The full variable domain, in which reference TRBV5-4 and TRBJ2-3 provide the parts outside the CDR3, is ETGVTQSPTHLIKTRGQQVTLRCSSQSGHNTVSWYQQALGQGPQFIFQYYREEENGRGNFPPRFSGLQFPNYSSELNVNALELDDSALYLCASRSGRVADTQYFGPGTRLTVL.

The chain carries TRBV7-3 and TRBJ2-1; 8 nucleotides agree with TRBD2. CDR1 and CDR2 from the germline V gene are SGHTA and FQGTGA. CDR3 length: 12 residues. Trimming at V came to 5 bases and at J to 10 bases, leaving 4 bases not matched to a gene. CDR3 sequence (DNA): TGTGCCAGCAGCCCCACTAGCGGAGAGCAGTTCTTC. Its protein product is CASSPTSGEQFF.

This clone was observed once. This sequence joins TRBV5-1 and TRBJ2-7; the D gene is possibly TRBD1 (5 bases). The CDR3 length is 18 residues. Trimming pared 0 bases from V and 3 bases from J, leaving 22 bases between. Germline V gene data show CDR1 as SGHRS and CDR2 as YFSETQ. DNA of the CDR3: TGCGCCAGCAGCTTGGCCGTAGGCGGCAGGGTGGCGAACTACGAGCAGTACTTC. Its protein is CASSLAVGGRVANYEQYF. Based on the CDR3 plus reference TRBV5-1 and TRBJ2-7, the full variable domain is KAGVTQTPRYLIKTRGQQVTLSCSPISGHRSVSWYQQTPGQGLQFLFEYFSETQRNKGNFPGRFSGRQFSNSRSEMNVSTLELGDSALYLCASSLAVGGRVANYEQYFGPGTRLTVT.

The chain recombines TRBV7-3 with TRBJ2-1, with D unresolved. CDR1 is SGHTA, CDR2 FQGTGA, per germline. The ends were cut back, 5 bases at V and 6 bases at J, with 11 bases in the middle. The CDR3 contains 13 residues. This chain's CDR3 is CASSRGPINEQFF. Written as DNA, the CDR3 is TGTGCCAGCAGCAGAGGACCGATCAATGAGCAGTTCTTC.